The 14 T cell receptor beta chains in this list originate from one sample, sequenced in a study of blood T cell repertoires in COVID-19. The data were produced by immunoSEQ multiplex PCR, yet TCRdb's version contains in-frame clones alone and is incomplete. Of a few hundred thousand clones in the sample, 75% to 90% were seen once. Sequenced sample: peripheral blood. The receptors here all came from a woman aged 40 to 50 who had recovered from COVID-19.

This clone was observed a handful of times. This chain links TRBV19 with TRBJ1-4; 7 bases are a match to TRBD1. The CDR3 loop spans 16 amino acids. Germline assignment: CDR1 LNHDA and CDR2 SQIVND (reference sequence). V was pared by 5 bases and J by 2 bases, with 8 bases of the junction left unmatched. CDR3 sequence reads: CASSPPTGRTNEKLFF. In DNA form, the CDR3 reads TGTGCCAGTAGTCCTCCGACAGGGAGGACTAATGAAAAACTGTTTTTT.

This clone was detected only a few times. J is TRBJ2-7 and V is TRBV4-1, with 7 bases lining up with TRBD1. This CDR3 is built from 16 residues. V lost 0 bases to trimming and J lost 2 bases; unmatched junction nucleotides: 7. Germline CDR1 reads MGHRA; CDR2 reads YSYEKL. As DNA, the CDR3 is TGCGCCAGCAGCCAAGAGTTGCAGGGGGTAACCTACGAGCAGTACTTC. Encoded protein: CASSQELQGVTYEQYF.

This chain connects TRBV5-1 to TRBJ2-1; 7 bases map to TRBD2. Germline CDR1 is SGHRS and CDR2 is YFSETQ. The CDR3 covers 17 residues. V dropped 4 bases and J dropped 4; count of bases not matched to a gene: 14. The CDR3 DNA reads as TGCGCCAGCAGCACCGCCAGCGGGAAGGTTGGATACAATGAGCAGTTCTTC. It translates to CASSTASGKVGYNEQFF.

The rearrangement links TRBV19 to TRBJ2-7, with D uncertain. V was shortened by 4 bases and J by 5 bases, with 18 bases between the two germline ends. There are 15 residues in the CDR3. Germline-derived CDR1 and CDR2 are LNHDA and SQIVND (reference sequence). The CDR3 region is CASSTFWAPVNEQYF. The CDR3, as DNA: TGTGCCAGTAGTACATTCTGGGCCCCTGTGAACGAGCAGTACTTC. Full variable domain (outside the CDR3, taken from reference TRBV19 and TRBJ2-7): DGGITQSPKYLFRKEGQNVTLSCEQNLNHDAMYWYRQDPGQGLRLIYYSQIVNDFQKGDIAEGYSVSREKKESFPLTVTSAQKNPTAFYLCASSTFWAPVNEQYFGPGTRLTVT.

The chain is built from TRBV28 and TRBJ2-5; D is ambiguous. Trimming pared 2 bases from V and 1 base from J, leaving 20 bases between. CDR1 is MDHEN and CDR2 is SYDVKM in the germline V gene. The CDR3 sequence is 18 residues long. The CDR3 loop is CASSLTGAVGYGQETQYF. CDR3 nucleotides: TGTGCCAGCAGTTTAACCGGCGCGGTCGGTTACGGCCAAGAGACCCAGTACTTC.

This clone appeared once. The chain recombines TRBV30 with TRBJ1-2, with 7 bases aligning to TRBD1. The ends lost 8 bases at V and 0 bases at J; junction bases unmatched: 9. Germline V gene lookup returns CDR1 GTSNPN and CDR2 SVGIG (reference sequence). The CDR3 has 14 residues. The CDR3 sequence is CARTAGTANYGYTF. The CDR3 nucleotides read TGTGCCCGGACCGCGGGGACAGCTAACTATGGCTACACCTTC. The full variable domain, rest sourced from reference TRBV30 and TRBJ1-2, is SQTIHQWPATLVQPVGSPLSLECTVEGTSNPNLYWYRQAAGRGLQLLFYSVGIGQISSEVPQNLSASRPQDRQFILSSKKLLLSDSGFYLCARTAGTANYGYTFGSGTRLTVV.

This clone has a single count. The J gene is TRBJ1-5, the V gene TRBV30, with a possible D match to TRBD1 (6 bases). The germline CDR1 and CDR2 sequences are GTSNPN and SVGIG (reference sequence). Trimming left V 5 bases short and J 7 bases short, with 15 bases between. The CDR3 totals 13 residues. CDR3 residues: CAWEQGGGQPQHF. The CDR3 DNA reads TGTGCCTGGGAACAGGGAGGGGGACAGCCCCAGCATTTT.

The V call is TRBV24-1, the J call TRBJ2-1; 7 bases match TRBD1. The CDR3 has 15 residues. Germline V gene lookup returns CDR1 KGHDR and CDR2 SFDVKD. V trimming: 6 bases; J trimming: 3 bases; junction bases outside the gene matches: 7. CDR3 DNA sequence: TGTGCCACCAGTACCCCCACAGGGGACTACAATGAGCAGTTCTTC. As protein: CATSTPTGDYNEQFF.

This clone has a single count. The chain carries TRBV19 and TRBJ1-2; the D is unclear. Germline values: CDR1 LNHDA, CDR2 SQIVND (reference sequence). V lost 3 bases and J 5 bases, leaving 13 bases between the germline ends. The CDR3 loop spans 14 amino acids. The CDR3 sequence: CASSISERAYGYTF. Written as DNA, the CDR3 is TGTGCCAGTAGTATTTCAGAGCGGGCGTATGGCTACACCTTC.

This chain connects TRBV9 to TRBJ2-1; 11 bases fit TRBD2. CDR1 SGDLS and CDR2 YYNGEE come from the germline V gene. Trimming cost V 2 bases and J 6 bases; bases outside gene matches: 4. The CDR3 spans 15 residues. For the CDR3, the DNA is TGTGCCAGCAGCGTCACTAGCGGGAGCACCAATGAGCAGTTCTTC. Its translation is CASSVTSGSTNEQFF.

The chain links TRBV7-2 to TRBJ2-3; D may be TRBD1 (6 bases). The CDR3 loop spans 16 amino acids. Trimming shortened V by 1 base and J by 1 base, and 12 bases separated the two germline ends. CDR1 SGHTA and CDR2 FQGNSA come from the germline V gene. In nucleotides, the CDR3 is TGTGCCAGCAGCTTAGGACAGGCTGCCGGCACAGATACGCAGTATTTT. Amino acids: CASSLGQAAGTDTQYF.

This chain links TRBV3-1 (or the pseudogene TRBV3-2) with TRBJ2-6; 11 positions match TRBD1. This CDR3 spans 17 amino acids. Trimming took 6 bases from V and 0 from J; bases not matched to a gene: 4. Germline loops: CDR1 LGHDT, CDR2 YNNKEL (reference sequence). DNA of the CDR3: TGTGCCAGCAGACCCGGGACAGGGGGCTCTGGGGCCAACGTCCTGACTTTC. This gives the protein CASRPGTGGSGANVLTF.

The chain has TRBV2 and TRBJ2-7, with 7 bases matching TRBD1. Germline V gene data show CDR1 as SNHLY and CDR2 as FYNNEI. The CDR3 has 13 amino acids. Trimming removed 7 bases from V and 0 bases from J; junction bases left unmatched: 3. The CDR3: CASTWDSSYEQYF. CDR3 nucleotides: TGTGCCAGCACCTGGGACAGCTCCTACGAGCAGTACTTC.

The gene calls are TRBV5-1 and TRBJ2-3, with TRBD1 matching over 7 bases. The V gene end was trimmed by 4 bases and the J gene end by 5 bases; junction bases not matched to a gene: 13. This CDR3 comprises 16 residues. Germline V gives CDR1 SGHRS, CDR2 YFSETQ. The CDR3 loop is CASSARQGSSQDTQYF. The CDR3 DNA reads as TGCGCCAGCAGCGCTAGACAGGGCTCATCCCAAGATACGCAGTATTTT.